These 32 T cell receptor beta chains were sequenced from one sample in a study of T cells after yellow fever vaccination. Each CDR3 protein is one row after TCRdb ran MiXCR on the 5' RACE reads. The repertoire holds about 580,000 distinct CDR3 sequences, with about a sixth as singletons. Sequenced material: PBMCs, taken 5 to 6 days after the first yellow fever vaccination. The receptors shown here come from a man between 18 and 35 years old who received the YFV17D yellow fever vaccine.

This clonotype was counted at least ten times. The CDR3 protein is CASSSLPGTAGELFF. CDR3 bases: TGTGCCAGCAGCTCTCTCCCAGGAACCGCCGGGGAGCTGTTTTTT. This sequence joins TRBV7-2 and TRBJ2-2; D is uncertain. The CDR3 runs 15 residues. CDR1 and CDR2 from the germline V gene are SGHTA and FQGNSA. V was clipped by 4 bases and J by 6 bases, with 15 bases between them.

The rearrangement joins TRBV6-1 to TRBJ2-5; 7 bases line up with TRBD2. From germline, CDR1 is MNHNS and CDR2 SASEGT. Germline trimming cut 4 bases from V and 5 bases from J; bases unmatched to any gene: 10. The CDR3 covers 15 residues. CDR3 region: CASSASGEIIETQYF. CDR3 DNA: TGTGCCAGCAGTGCCAGCGGGGAGATTATTGAGACCCAGTACTTC.

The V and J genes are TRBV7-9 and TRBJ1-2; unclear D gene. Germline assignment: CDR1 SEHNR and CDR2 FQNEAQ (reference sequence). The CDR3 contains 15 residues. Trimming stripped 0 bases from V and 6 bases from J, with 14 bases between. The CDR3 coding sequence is TGTGCCAGCAGCTTAGCGCCGACGTTACCAGATGGCTACACCTTC. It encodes CASSLAPTLPDGYTF.

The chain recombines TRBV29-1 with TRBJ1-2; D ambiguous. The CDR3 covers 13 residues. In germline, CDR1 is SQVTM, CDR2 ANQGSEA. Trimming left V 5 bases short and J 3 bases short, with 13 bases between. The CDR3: CSVRTVVDYGYTF. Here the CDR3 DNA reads TGCAGCGTTCGGACGGTGGTGGACTATGGCTACACCTTC.

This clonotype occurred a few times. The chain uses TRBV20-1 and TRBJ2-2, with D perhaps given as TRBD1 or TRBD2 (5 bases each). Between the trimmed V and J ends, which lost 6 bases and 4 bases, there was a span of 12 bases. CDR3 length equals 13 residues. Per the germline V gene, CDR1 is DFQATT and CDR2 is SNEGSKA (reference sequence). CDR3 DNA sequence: TGCAGTGCAACTCCGAGGGGCACCGGGGAGCTGTTTTTT. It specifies CSATPRGTGELFF.

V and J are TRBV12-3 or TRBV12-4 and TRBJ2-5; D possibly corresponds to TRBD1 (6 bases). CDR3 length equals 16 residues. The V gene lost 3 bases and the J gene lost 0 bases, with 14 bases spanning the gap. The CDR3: CASSFVAGAYQETQYF. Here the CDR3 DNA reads TGTGCCAGCAGTTTCGTGGCAGGGGCGTACCAAGAGACCCAGTACTTC.

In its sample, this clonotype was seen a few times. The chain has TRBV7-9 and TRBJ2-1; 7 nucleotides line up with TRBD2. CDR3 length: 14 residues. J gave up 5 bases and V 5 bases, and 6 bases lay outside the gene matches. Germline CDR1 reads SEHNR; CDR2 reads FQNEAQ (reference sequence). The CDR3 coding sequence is TGTGCCAGCAGCCACGCGCTAGCGGACAATGAGCAGTTCTTC. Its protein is CASSHALADNEQFF. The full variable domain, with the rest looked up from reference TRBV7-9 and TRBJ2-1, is DTGVSQNPRHKITKRGQNVTFRCDPISEHNRLYWYRQTLGQGPEFLTYFQNEAQLEKSRLLSDRFSAERPKGSFSTLEIQRTEQGDSAMYLCASSHALADNEQFFGPGTRLTVL.

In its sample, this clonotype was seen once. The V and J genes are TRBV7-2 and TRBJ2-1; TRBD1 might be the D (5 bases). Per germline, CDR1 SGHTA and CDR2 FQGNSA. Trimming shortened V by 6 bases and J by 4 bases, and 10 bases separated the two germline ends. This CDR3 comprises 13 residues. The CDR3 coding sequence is TGTGCCAGCAGATTCGACAGTTACAATGAGCAGTTCTTC. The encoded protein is CASRFDSYNEQFF.

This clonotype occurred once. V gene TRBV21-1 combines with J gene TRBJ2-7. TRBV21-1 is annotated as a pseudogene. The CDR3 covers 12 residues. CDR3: CASSNGSYEQYV. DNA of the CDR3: TGTGCCAGCAGCAACGGCTCCTACGAGCAGTACGTC.

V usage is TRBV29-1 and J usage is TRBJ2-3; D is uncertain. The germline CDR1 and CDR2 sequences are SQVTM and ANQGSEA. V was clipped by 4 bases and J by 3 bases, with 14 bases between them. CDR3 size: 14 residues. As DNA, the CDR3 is TGCAGCGTTGCGAAGGGCTTTAATACAGATACGCAGTATTTT. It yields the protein CSVAKGFNTDTQYF.

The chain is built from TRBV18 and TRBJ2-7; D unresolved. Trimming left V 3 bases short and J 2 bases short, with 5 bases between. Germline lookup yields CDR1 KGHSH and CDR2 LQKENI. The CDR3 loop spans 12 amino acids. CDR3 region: CASSPEPYEQYF. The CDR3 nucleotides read TGTGCCAGCTCACCTGAACCCTACGAGCAGTACTTC.

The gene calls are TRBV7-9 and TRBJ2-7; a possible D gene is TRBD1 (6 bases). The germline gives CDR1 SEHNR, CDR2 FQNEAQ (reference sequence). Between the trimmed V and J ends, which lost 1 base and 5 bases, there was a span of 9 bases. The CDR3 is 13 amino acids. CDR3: CASSLVAGDEQYV. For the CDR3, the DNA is TGTGCCAGCAGCTTAGTCGCAGGGGACGAGCAGTACGTC.

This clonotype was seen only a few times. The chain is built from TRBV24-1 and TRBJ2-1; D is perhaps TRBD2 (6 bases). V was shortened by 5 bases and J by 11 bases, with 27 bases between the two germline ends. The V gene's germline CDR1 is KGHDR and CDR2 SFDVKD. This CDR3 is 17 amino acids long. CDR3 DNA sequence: TGTGCCACCAGTGCCTCCGGGACGGGGGACGGAAGCGGTCAGCAGTTCTTC. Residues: CATSASGTGDGSGQQFF.

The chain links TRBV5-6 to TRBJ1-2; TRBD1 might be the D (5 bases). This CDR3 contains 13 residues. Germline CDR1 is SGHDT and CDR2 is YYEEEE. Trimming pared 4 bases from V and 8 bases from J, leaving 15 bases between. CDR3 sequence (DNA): TGTGCCAGCAGCGCACTCCAGGGCGGAGGCTACACCTTC. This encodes CASSALQGGGYTF.

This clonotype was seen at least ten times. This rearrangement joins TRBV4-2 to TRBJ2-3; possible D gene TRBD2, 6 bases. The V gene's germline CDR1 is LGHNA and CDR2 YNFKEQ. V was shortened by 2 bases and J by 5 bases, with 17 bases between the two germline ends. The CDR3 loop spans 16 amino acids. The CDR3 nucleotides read TGTGCCAGCAGCCAAAACTTGCGGGGCTCTGGAGATACGCAGTATTTT. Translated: CASSQNLRGSGDTQYF.

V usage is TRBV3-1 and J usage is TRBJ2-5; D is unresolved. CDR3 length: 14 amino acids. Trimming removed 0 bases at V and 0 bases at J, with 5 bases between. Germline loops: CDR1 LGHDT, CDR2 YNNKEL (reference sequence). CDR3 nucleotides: TGTGCCAGCAGCCAAGATTACAACCAAGAGACCCAGTACTTC. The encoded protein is CASSQDYNQETQYF.

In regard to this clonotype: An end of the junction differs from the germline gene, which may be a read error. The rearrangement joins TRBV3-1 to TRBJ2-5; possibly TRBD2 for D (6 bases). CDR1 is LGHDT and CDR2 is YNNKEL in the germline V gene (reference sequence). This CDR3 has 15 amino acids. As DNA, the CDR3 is TGTGCCAGCTGCCAAGATGCGGGGTTCTTGAAGACCCAGTACTTC. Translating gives CASCQDAGFLKTQYF.

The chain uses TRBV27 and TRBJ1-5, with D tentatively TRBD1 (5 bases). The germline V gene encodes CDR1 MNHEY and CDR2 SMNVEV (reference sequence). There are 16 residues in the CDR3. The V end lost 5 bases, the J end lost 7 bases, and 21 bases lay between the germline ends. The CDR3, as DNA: TGTGCCAGCAGTCCGCCGAGGGCAGGGTCGTGGCAGCCCCAGCATTTT. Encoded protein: CASSPPRAGSWQPQHF.

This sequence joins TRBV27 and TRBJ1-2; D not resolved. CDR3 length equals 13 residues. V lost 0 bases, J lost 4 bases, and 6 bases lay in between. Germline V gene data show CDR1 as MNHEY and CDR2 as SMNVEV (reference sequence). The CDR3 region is CASSLSRTYGYTF. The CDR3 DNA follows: TGTGCCAGCAGTTTATCTCGGACCTATGGCTACACCTTC.

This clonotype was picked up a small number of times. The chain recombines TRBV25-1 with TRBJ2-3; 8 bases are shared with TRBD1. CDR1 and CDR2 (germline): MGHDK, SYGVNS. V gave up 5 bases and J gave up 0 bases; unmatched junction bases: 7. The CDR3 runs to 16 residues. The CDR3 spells CASSHHRGSSTDTQYF. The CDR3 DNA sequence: TGTGCCAGCAGTCACCACAGGGGGTCTAGCACAGATACGCAGTATTTT.

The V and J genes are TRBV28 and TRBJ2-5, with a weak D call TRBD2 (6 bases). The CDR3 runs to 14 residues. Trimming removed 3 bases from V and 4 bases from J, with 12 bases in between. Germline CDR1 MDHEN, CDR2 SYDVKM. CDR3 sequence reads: CASSLWGDRETQYF. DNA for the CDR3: TGTGCCAGCAGTTTGTGGGGGGATCGAGAGACCCAGTACTTC.

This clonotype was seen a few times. CDR3 DNA sequence: TGCGCCAGCAGCCAAGATACGGACAGTGTCTACGAGCAGTACTTC. Protein product: CASSQDTDSVYEQYF. This chain uses TRBV4-3 with TRBJ2-7; maybe TRBD1 (6 bases). Germline loops: CDR1 LGHNA, CDR2 YSLEER. V was clipped by 0 bases and J by 3 bases, with 12 bases between them. This CDR3 contains 15 residues.

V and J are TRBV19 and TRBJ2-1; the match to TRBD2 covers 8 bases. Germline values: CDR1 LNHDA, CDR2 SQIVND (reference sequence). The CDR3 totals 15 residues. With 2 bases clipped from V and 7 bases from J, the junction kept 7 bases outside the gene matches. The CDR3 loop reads CASSISSGGPNEQFF. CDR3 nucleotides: TGTGCCAGTAGTATAAGCTCGGGGGGGCCGAATGAGCAGTTCTTC.

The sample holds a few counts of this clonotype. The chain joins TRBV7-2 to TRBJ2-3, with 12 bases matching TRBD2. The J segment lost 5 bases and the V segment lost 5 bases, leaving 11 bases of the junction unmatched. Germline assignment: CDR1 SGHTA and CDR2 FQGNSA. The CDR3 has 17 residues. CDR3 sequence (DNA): TGTGCCAGCAGCCCAGACCGGACTAGCGGGGTGGTAGATACGCAGTATTTT. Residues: CASSPDRTSGVVDTQYF. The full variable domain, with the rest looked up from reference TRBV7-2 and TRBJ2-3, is GAGVSQSPSNKVTEKGKDVELRCDPISGHTALYWYRQSLGQGLEFLIYFQGNSAPDKSGLPSDRFSAERTGGSVSTLTIQRTQQEDSAVYLCASSPDRTSGVVDTQYFGPGTRLTVL.

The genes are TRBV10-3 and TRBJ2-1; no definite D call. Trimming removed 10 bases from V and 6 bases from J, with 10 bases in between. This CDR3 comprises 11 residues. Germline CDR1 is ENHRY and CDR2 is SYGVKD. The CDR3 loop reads CATQRTNEQFF. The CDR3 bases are TGTGCCACCCAGCGAACCAATGAGCAGTTCTTC.

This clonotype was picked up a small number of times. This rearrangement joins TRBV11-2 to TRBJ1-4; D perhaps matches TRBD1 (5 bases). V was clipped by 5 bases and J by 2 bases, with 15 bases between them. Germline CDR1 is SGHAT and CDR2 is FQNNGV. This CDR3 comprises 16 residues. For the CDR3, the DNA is TGTGCCAGCAGCCTATTGGCCAGGGACACTAATGAAAAACTGTTTTTT. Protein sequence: CASSLLARDTNEKLFF.

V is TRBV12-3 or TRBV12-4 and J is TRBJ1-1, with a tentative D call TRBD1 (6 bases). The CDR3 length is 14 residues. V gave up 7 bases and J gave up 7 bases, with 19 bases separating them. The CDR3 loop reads CASTVLRGRVEAFF. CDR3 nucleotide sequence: TGTGCCAGCACCGTGCTCAGGGGCAGGGTTGAAGCTTTCTTT.

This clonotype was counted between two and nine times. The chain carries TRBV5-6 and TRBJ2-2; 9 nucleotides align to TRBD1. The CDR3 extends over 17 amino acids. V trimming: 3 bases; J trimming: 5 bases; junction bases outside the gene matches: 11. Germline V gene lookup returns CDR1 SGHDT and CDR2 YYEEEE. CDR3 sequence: CASSSLGQGAITGELFF. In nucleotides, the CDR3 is TGTGCCAGCAGCTCGCTGGGACAGGGAGCGATAACCGGGGAGCTGTTTTTT.

The CDR3 is CASRGGYEQYV. DNA for the CDR3: TGTGCCTCTAGGGGCGGGTACGAGCAGTACGTC. The chain carries TRBV28 and TRBJ2-7; the D call may be TRBD1 or TRBD2 (5 bases each). V was shortened by 11 bases and J by 4 bases, with 12 bases between the two germline ends. Germline V gives CDR1 MDHEN, CDR2 SYDVKM. CDR3 length: 11 amino acids.

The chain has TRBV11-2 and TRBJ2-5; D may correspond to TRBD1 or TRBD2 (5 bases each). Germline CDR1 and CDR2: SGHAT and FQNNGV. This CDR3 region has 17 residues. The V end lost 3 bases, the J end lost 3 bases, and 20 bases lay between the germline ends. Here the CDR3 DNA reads TGTGCCAGCAGCTTGGGGCAGGTGGAGGTCGGGGAAGAGACCCAGTACTTC. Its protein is CASSLGQVEVGEETQYF.

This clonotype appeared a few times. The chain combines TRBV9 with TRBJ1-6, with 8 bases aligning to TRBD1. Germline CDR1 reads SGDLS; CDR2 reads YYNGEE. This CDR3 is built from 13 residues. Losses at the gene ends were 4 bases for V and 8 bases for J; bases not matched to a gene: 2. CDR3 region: CASSHRGDSPLHF. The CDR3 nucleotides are TGTGCCAGCAGCCACAGGGGGGATTCACCCCTCCACTTT.

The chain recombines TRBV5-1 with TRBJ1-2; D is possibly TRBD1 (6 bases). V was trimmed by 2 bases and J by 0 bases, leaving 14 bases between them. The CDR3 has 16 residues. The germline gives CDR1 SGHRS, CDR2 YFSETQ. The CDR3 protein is CASSFPDSLANYGYTF. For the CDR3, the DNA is TGCGCCAGCAGCTTCCCGGACAGCCTGGCTAACTATGGCTACACCTTC.